This T cell receptor (beta chain) originates from a study of CD8+ T cells in alopecia areata. Overall study context: Those treated were given oral tofacitinib at 5 to 10 mg twice daily. Disease severity was quantified as SALT score of affected scalp area.

Isolated RNA was reverse transcribed into cDNA used as the sequencing template. The protocol was immunoSEQ multiplex PCR, while the TCRdb copy is restricted to in-frame clones and leaves out a portion. This sample yields a few hundred thousand clones, of which less than 75% are seen a single time; around 1.5% belongs to the top ten. Treatment specified: oral pan-JAK inhibitor, 5-10 mg twice daily. Overall study findings and caveats: It was lesional scalp, especially alopecia totalis/universalis, that showed higher clonality than normal scalp.

V lost 0 bases to trimming and J lost 6 bases, with 11 bases between them. The CDR3 loop spans 13 amino acids. Germline CDR1 GTSNPN, CDR2 SVGIG (reference sequence). On this clone itself: Its antigen remains unknown.

This specimen was CD4+ T cells sorted from blood, taken at week 4, from a patient treated with tofacitinib. The chain employs TRBV30 and TRBJ1-2, with a possible D match to TRBD1 (5 bases). This receptor was taken from a human donor with alopecia areata. This CDR3 reads CAWSVRQSNGYTF. The CDR3 DNA is TGTGCCTGGAGTGTACGACAGTCCAATGGCTACACCTTC.